This T cell receptor beta chain was sequenced in a study of shared clonotypes between healthy human individuals. The study's findings and limits: Naive subsets typically showed greater estimated richness than memory subsets.

On this clone itself: The antigen remains unidentified.

Profiling relied on immunoSEQ multiplex PCR, and the TCRdb table lists in-frame clones only, not all of them. The top ten clones hold 1.5% to 2% of a sample with about 2.2 million clones, about 92% of them seen once. Germline values: CDR1 MNHEY, CDR2 SMNVEV (reference sequence). This CDR3 region has 16 residues. V lost 7 bases, J lost 7 bases, and 12 bases stayed unmatched. Only CD45RO-negative cells positively selected for CCR7 counted as naive CD8 cells, so terminally differentiated effector memory CD45RA+ cells were excluded. The receptor was isolated from a young man in good health. Some clones in this sample may be carry-over from other donors' samples. V and J are TRBV27 and TRBJ2-1; 11 bases match TRBD2. Sequences were obtained from naive CD8+ T cells from PBMCs. CDR3 nucleotides: TGTGCCAGCACTTACAGGCTGGCTAGCGGGAGGAATGAGCAGTTCTTC. Its protein product is CASTYRLASGRNEQFF.